This TCR beta chain derives from a study of blood T cell repertoires in COVID-19 (TCRdb year 2020). Concerning the study at large: Samples covering the acute and convalescent phases of COVID-19 were provided by collaborators in the United States, Italy and Spain. Subjects who had been exposed to COVID-19, were actively infected with it, or had recovered from it provided the deeply sampled blood TCRbeta repertoires that made up the dataset. The material from the prospective study consisted of cDNA or gDNA derived from T cells, B-cell-depleted T cells, or PBMCs. A freely available public database, intended as a resource for researchers studying the immune response to SARS-CoV-2, is where the repertoires were released. Where available, HLA class I and class II types were obtained from metadata supplied by the sample provider rather than from assay-based typing. The samples were drawn from the first 160 participants of the ongoing ImmuneRACE study and from 1,254 subjects provided by 6 global collaborators. The sample metadata nearly always contained a de-identified subject ID, COVID-19 status, age in years and sex.

Regarding this clone: There is no known antigen for this receptor. No much larger clone exists at a distance of one base, and base qualities are not known.

V is clipped by 3 bases and J by 3 bases, and the sequence between their germline boundaries is 8 bases long. For CDR1 and CDR2, the germline V gene (reference sequence) lists MNHEY and SMNVEV. The CDR3 goes from the cysteine to the phenylalanine over 13 residues. Here the CDR3 DNA is all that survives: 39 bases in frame from base 1. TCRbeta CDR3 regions were amplified from genomic DNA by means of the immunoSEQ Assay, a bias-controlled multiplex PCR. The original methods were these. Nucleated cell counts per sample were estimated from amplification of reference gene primers within the assay. Sequence reads were collapsed and filtered to measure the absolute abundance of every unique TCRbeta CDR3 rearrangement. For each sample, productive Simpson clonality was calculated as the square root of Simpson's diversity index over productive rearrangements. Sourced from immuneACCESS, this table was stored by TCRdb with only in-frame sequences that have V and J called. A share of the clones is absent; for the studies checked, an unresolved V gene accounts for under half, and the remainder has no known explanation. The V and J calls and clone size are taken from that table; D and trimming were inferred from the DNA. For this sample there are 650,000 to 800,000 clones; about 87% appear just once. The biggest ten clones account for more than 0.25% of the sample.

The investigation overall reported the following: The quantity of clinical and demographic metadata differed by source and by participant and was supplied without curation.

The collaborating institutions used their own protocols to collect whole blood in K2EDTA tubes. For TCRbeta analysis, collaborators shipped samples in one of three forms: frozen whole blood, isolated PBMCs, or DNA extracted from either of those sample types. The chain is assembled from TRBV27 and TRBJ1-2; the D segment cannot be called with confidence. Sample: peripheral blood. The TCR was taken from a woman aged 18-29 years with acute or convalescent COVID-19. The DNA reads as follows: TGTGCCAGCAGTTTCGGAGGACACTATGGCTACACCTTC. Its protein is CASSFGGHYGYTF.